Detailed here is one T cell receptor (beta chain). As yet, its antigen is unknown. Profiling relied on immunoSEQ multiplex PCR, and the TCRdb table lists in-frame clones only, not all of them. The sample has around 47,000 clones, 80% to 85% seen once; the top ten hold approximately 0.4%. The record originates from a study of STAT5B mutations in CD4+ large granular lymphocyte leukemia. Study-wide findings and caveats: No patients shared main leukemic clonotypes, though roughly 25% appeared at low frequency elsewhere.

The CDR3 extends over 14 amino acids. Per germline, CDR1 MRHNA and CDR2 SNTAGT. V was clipped by 2 bases and J by 3 bases, with 7 bases between them. The source of this sequence is a human donor in good health. The rearrangement uses TRBV6-4 and TRBJ2-2; tentatively, D is TRBD1 or TRBD2 (6 bases each). Sequenced material: CD4+ T cells from blood buffy coats. The CDR3 DNA is TGTGCCAGCAGTGACAGGGGGGACACCGGGGAGCTGTTTTTT. This sequence encodes CASSDRGDTGELFF.